This TCR beta chain was captured in a study of OX40 agonist ivuxolimab in advanced cancers. Study context: Dose-escalation cases comprised hepatocellular carcinoma, melanoma, renal cell or head and neck cancer.

Points from the study as a whole: Expanded peripheral T-cell antigen specificity went undetermined. Relative to CD4+ cells, CD8+ T cells on average had more expanded clones. Doses of 0.1 to 3.0 mg/kg were accompanied by clonal expansion of CD4+ and CD8+ blood T cells by week 6.

Here immunoSEQ multiplex PCR was the method, and the copy in TCRdb shows in-frame clones only, minus some. The sample yields more than 75,000 clones, about nine tenths seen once. CDR1 and CDR2 (germline): MNHNY, SVGAGI (reference sequence). The trim removed 8 bases at V and 5 bases at J, leaving 6 bases unmatched. The CDR3 runs 12 residues. Notes on this clone: The antigen is not known.

V gene TRBV6-6 combines with J gene TRBJ2-7, with 7 bases aligning to TRBD2. The sequence was obtained from an adult with an advanced solid tumor such as melanoma, head and neck, liver or kidney cancer. The source material was CD4+ or CD8+ T cells sorted from blood, sampled in a trial of the OX40 agonist ivuxolimab. The DNA for the CDR3 is TGTGCCAGCGGGAGGACTAGGGACGAGCAGTACTTC. This encodes CASGRTRDEQYF.